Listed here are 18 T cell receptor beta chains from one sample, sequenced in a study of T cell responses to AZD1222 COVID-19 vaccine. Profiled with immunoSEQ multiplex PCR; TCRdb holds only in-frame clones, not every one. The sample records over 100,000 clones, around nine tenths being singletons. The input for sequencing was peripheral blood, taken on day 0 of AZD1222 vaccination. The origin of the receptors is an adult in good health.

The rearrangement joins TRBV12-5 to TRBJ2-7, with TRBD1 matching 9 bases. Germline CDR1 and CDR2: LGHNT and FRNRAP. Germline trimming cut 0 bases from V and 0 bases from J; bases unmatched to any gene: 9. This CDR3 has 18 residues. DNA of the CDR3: TGTGCTAGTGGTTTGGTTCCCACACCGGGACAGGGCTCCTACGAGCAGTACTTC. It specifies CASGLVPTPGQGSYEQYF.

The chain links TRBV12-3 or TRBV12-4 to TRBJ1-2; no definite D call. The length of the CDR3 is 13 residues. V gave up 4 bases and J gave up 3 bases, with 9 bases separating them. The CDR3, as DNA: TGTGCCAGCAGTTCCTCCCGGGACTATGGCTACACCTTC. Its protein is CASSSSRDYGYTF.

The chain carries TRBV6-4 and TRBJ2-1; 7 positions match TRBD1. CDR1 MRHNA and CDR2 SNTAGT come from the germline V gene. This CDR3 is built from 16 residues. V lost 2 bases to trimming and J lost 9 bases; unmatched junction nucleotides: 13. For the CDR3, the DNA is TGTGCCAGCAGTGACCGTGTTGGGACAGTCATCGGTGAGCAGTTCTTC. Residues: CASSDRVGTVIGEQFF.

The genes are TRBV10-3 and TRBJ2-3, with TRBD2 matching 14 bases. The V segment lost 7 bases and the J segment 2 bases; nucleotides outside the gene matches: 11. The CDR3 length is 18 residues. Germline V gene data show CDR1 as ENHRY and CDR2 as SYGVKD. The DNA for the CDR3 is TGTGCCATCACCTCGGGACTAGCGGGAGTGGGTGCCACAGATACGCAGTATTTT. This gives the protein CAITSGLAGVGATDTQYF.

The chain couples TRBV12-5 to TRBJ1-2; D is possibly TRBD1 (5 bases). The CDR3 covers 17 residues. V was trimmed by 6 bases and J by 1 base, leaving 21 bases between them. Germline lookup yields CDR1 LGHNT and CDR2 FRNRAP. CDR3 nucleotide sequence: TGTGCTAGTGGCCACCCCCGGGGGTCAGGCAATAACTATGGCTACACCTTC. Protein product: CASGHPRGSGNNYGYTF.

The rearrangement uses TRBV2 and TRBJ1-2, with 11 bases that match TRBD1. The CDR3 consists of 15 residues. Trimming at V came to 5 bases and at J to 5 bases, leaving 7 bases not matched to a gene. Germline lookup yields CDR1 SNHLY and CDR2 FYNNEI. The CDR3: CASSRRDRGGYGYTF. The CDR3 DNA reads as TGTGCCAGCAGTAGACGGGACAGGGGGGGATATGGCTACACCTTC.

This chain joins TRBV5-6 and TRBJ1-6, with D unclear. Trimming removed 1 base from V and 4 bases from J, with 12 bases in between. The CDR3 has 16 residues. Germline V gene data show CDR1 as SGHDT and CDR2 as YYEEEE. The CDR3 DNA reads TGTGCCAGCAGCTTGATTTCTGCAGATTATAATTCACCCCTCCACTTT. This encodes CASSLISADYNSPLHF.

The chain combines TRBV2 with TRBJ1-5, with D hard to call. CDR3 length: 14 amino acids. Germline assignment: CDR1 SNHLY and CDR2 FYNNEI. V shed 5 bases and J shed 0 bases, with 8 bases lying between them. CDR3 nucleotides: TGTGCCAGCAGTTCGGACGGTAGCAATCAGCCCCAGCATTTT. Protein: CASSSDGSNQPQHF.

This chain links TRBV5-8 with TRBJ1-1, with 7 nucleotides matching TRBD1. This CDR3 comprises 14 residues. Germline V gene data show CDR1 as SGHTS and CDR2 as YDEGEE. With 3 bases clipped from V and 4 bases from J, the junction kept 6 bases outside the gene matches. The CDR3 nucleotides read TGTGCCAGCAGCTCTGGACAGGCGGGCACTGAAGCTTTCTTT. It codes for CASSSGQAGTEAFF.

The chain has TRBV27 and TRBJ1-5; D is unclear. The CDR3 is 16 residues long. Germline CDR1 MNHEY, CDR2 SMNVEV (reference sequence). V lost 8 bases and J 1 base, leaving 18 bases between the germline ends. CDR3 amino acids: CASSLLRERSNQPQHF. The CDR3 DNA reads TGTGCCAGCTCCCTATTAAGAGAAAGAAGCAATCAGCCCCAGCATTTT.

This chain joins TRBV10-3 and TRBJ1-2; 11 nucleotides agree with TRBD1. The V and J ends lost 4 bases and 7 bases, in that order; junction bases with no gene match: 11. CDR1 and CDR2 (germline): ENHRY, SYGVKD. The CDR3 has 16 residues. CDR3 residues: CAISGLGGQGVGGYTF. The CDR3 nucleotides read TGTGCCATCAGTGGTCTGGGGGGACAGGGGGTAGGTGGCTACACCTTC.

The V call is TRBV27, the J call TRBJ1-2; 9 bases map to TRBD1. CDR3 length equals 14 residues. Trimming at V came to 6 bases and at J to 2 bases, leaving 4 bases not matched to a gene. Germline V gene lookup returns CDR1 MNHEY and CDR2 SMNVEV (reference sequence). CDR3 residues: CASRGQGTNYGYTF. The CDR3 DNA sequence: TGTGCCAGCAGGGGACAGGGCACAAACTATGGCTACACCTTC.

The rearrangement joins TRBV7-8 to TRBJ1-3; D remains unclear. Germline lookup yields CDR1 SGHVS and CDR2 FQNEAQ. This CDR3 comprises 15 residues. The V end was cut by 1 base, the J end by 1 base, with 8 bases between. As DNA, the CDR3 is TGTGCCAGCAGCTTAGAGGGATCATCTGGAAACACCATATATTTT. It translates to CASSLEGSSGNTIYF. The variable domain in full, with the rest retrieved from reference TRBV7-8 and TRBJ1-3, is GAGVSQSPRYKVAKRGQDVALRCDPISGHVSLFWYQQALGQGPEFLTYFQNEAQLDKSGLPSDRFFAERPEGSVSTLKIQRTQQEDSAVYLCASSLEGSSGNTIYFGEGSWLTVV.

The CDR3: CASSQDQGKTQYF. The CDR3 bases are TGTGCCAGCAGCCAAGATCAGGGAAAGACCCAGTACTTC. The chain has TRBV14 and TRBJ2-5; the D gene is possibly TRBD1 (5 bases). Germline loops: CDR1 SGHDN, CDR2 FVKESK. The CDR3 extends over 13 amino acids. V shed 0 bases and J shed 6 bases, with 8 bases lying between them. The full variable domain, its missing parts supplied by reference TRBV14 and TRBJ2-5, is EAGVTQFPSHSVIEKGQTVTLRCDPISGHDNLYWYRRVMGKEIKFLLHFVKESKQDESGMPNNRFLAERTGGTYSTLKVQPAELEDSGVYFCASSQDQGKTQYFGPGTRLLVL.

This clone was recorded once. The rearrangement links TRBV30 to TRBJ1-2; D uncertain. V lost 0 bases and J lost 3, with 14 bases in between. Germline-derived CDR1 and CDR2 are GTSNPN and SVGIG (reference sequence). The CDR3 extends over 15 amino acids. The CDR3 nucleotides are TGTGCCTGGAGTGTACGGAGAGGGCCCCACTATGGCTACACCTTC. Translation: CAWSVRRGPHYGYTF.

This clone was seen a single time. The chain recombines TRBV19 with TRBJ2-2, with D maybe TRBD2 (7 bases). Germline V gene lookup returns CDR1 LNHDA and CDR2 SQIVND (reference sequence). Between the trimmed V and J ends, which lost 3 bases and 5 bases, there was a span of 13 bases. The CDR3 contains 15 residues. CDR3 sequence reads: CASSIRRGATGELFF. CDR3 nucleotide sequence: TGTGCCAGTAGTATTAGACGGGGGGCGACCGGGGAGCTGTTTTTT.

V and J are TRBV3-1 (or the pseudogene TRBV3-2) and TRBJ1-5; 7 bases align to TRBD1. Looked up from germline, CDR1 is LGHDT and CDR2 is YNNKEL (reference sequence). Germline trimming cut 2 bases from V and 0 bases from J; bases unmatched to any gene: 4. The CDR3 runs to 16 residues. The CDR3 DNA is TGTGCCAGCAGCCAAACAGGGGTTAGTAGCAATCAGCCCCAGCATTTT. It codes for CASSQTGVSSNQPQHF.

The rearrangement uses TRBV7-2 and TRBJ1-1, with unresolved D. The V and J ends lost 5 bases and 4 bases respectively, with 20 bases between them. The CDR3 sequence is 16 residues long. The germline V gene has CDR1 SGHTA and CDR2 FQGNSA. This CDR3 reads CASSLNALQAGTEAFF. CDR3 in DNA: TGTGCCAGCAGCCTAAACGCCCTTCAAGCGGGCACTGAAGCTTTCTTT.